These T cell receptor beta chains were read from a single sample in a study of T cells in Graves' hyperthyroidism and ophthalmopathy. MiXCR, applied by TCRdb to the multiplex PCR reads, yields one record per CDR3 protein. The sample has under 350,000 distinct CDR3 sequences, around 25% seen once. Sequenced sample: blood. These receptors came from a middle-aged man with Graves' hyperthyroidism that later progressed to Graves' ophthalmopathy. Each CDR3 is given with its conserved first and last residue. A D gene is named only where the DNA matches it firmly. Clone size appears in some rows only: once, few, many, or a class for an expanded clone.

many	.	TRBV2	TRBJ2-7	TGTGCCAGCAGTGCTAGCTCCTACGAGCAGTACTTC	CASSASSYEQYF
.	.	TRBV6-1	TRBJ1-5	TGTGCCATCCAGGAGGGCCCAAATCAGCCCCAGCATTTT	CAIQEGPNQPQHF
.	TRBD1	TRBV19	TRBJ1-1	TGTGCCAGTACCCAGGGACAGGGAGGAATACCTGAAGCTTTCTTT	CASTQGQGGIPEAFF
.	TRBD1	TRBV6-2/TRBV6-3	TRBJ2-7	TGTGCCAGCAGTTACTCCAGACAGGGGATGACCTACGAGCAGTACTTC	CASSYSRQGMTYEQYF
many	TRBD1	TRBV7-9	TRBJ1-1	TGTGCCAGCAGTATTGGGACAGGGGGTGCTGAAGCTTTCTTT	CASSIGTGGAEAFF
many	.	TRBV2	TRBJ2-2	TGTGCCAGTATGAGGGCCCTTTCTTACACCGGGGAGCTGTTTTTT	CASMRALSYTGELFF
.	TRBD2	TRBV20-1	TRBJ2-5	TGCAGTGCTTCCTCCGGGACTAGCGGGCTGGTAAGGACCCAGTACTTC	CSASSGTSGLVRTQYF
.	.	TRBV7-2	TRBJ2-2	TGTGCCGGCAGCTTAGGGCGGGTGCTGAACACCGGGGAGCTGTTTTTT	CAGSLGRVLNTGELFF
.	.	TRBV7-4	TRBJ2-7	TGTGCCAGCAGCTTAAAGAGAACGGACCATACGAAGCAGTACTTC	CASSLKRTDHTKQYF
many	.	TRBV3-1	TRBJ1-1	TGTGCCAGCAGCCAGATGACGCGAGATGAAGCTTTCTTT	CASSQMTRDEAFF
many	.	TRBV12-3/TRBV12-4	TRBJ1-5	TGTGCCAGCAGTTTCCGAGACAGGCACTATCAGCCCCAGCATTTT	CASSFRDRHYQPQHF
many	.	TRBV7-6	TRBJ2-5	TGTGCCAGCAGCTTAGGGTCTTTTACAGGACAAGAGACCCAGTACTTC	CASSLGSFTGQETQYF
.	.	TRBV6-5	TRBJ2-2	TGTGCCAGCAGTTCCGCCGGGACTCACACCGGGGAGCTGTTTTTT	CASSSAGTHTGELFF
.	TRBD1	TRBV6-2/TRBV6-3	TRBJ1-2	TGTGCCAGCAGGGCGACAGGGGGCGGTGGCTACACCTTC	CASRATGGGGYTF
many	.	TRBV15	TRBJ1-6	TGTGCCACCAGCAGAGATCCAGCGGTTGCCCCCCTCCACTTT	CATSRDPAVAPLHF
many	TRBD1	TRBV11-2	TRBJ2-7	TGTGCCAGCAGCCCGGGGACAGGGATAGCCTACGAGCAGTACTTC	CASSPGTGIAYEQYF
.	.	TRBV6-1	TRBJ2-7	TGTGCCAGCAGTAGTTGGGAAAGCTCCTACGAGCAGTACTTC	CASSSWESSYEQYF
many	.	TRBV10-3	TRBJ1-2	TGTGCCATCAGTGATCGGGTCAATGCCTCTTTAGGGAGCTATGGCTACACCTTC	CAISDRVNASLGSYGYTF
many	.	TRBV4-1	TRBJ1-1	TGCGCCAGCAGCCAACCAGGGTCCACTGAAGCTTTCTTT	CASSQPGSTEAFF
.	.	TRBV6-5	TRBJ1-1	TGTGCCAGCAGTTACTCCTCGACAAGTACGAACACTGAAGCTTTCTTT	CASSYSSTSTNTEAFF
many	.	TRBV20-1	TRBJ2-5	TGCAGTGCTAGAGATGGAAAGGTACAAGAGACCCAGTACTTC	CSARDGKVQETQYF
many	.	TRBV29-1	TRBJ2-5	TGCAGCGTTGAATTACAGGGTTATGGAGAGACCCAGTACTTC	CSVELQGYGETQYF
.	TRBD2	TRBV6-5	TRBJ2-2	TGTGCCAGCAGTTACTCGAAACTAGCGGGATGGGGCGGGGAGCTGTTTTTT	CASSYSKLAGWGGELFF
many	.	TRBV24-1	TRBJ2-2	TGTGCCACCAGTGATTTGGCCCTAGAAGCGAGCGGGGAGCTGTTTTTT	CATSDLALEASGELFF
many	.	TRBV6-5	TRBJ1-1	TGTGCCAGCAGTTACTCGATGGGTGGGGGAACTGAAGCTTTCTTT	CASSYSMGGGTEAFF
.	TRBD1	TRBV20-1	TRBJ2-5	TGCAGTGCGGACAGGGCTGAGACCCAGTACTTC	CSADRAETQYF
.	.	TRBV6-5	TRBJ1-2	TGTGCCAGCAGTTACAGGGCAGGGGACAACTATGGCTACACCTTC	CASSYRAGDNYGYTF
.	.	TRBV12-3/TRBV12-4	TRBJ1-2	TGTGCCAGCAGTGTCAGGGTTAATGGCTACACCTTC	CASSVRVNGYTF
.	.	TRBV7-2	TRBJ2-4	TGTGCCAGCAGCTTAGGGCAGATCCGGGCAGGGAACATTCAGTACTTC	CASSLGQIRAGNIQYF